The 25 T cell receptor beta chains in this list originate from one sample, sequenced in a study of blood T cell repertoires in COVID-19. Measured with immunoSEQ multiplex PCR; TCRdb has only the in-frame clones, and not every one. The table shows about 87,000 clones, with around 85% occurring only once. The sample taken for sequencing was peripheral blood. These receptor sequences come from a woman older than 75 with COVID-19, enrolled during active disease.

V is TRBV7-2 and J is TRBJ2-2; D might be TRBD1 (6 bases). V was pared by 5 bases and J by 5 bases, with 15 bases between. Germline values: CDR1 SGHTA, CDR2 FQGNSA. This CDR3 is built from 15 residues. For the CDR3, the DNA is TGTGCCAGCAGCGTCTCCGGGACACCTACCGGGGAGCTGTTTTTT. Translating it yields CASSVSGTPTGELFF.

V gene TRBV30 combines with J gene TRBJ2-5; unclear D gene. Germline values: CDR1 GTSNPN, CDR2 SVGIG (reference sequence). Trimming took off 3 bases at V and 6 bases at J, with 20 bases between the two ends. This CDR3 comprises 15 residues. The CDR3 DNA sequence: TGTGCCTGGAGGCCGAGGAGAGACGGCTGGCAGACCCAGTACTTC. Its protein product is CAWRPRRDGWQTQYF.

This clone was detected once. The CDR3 here is CASSALTGPGAGANVLTF. The CDR3 DNA reads TGTGCCAGCAGCGCATTGACAGGCCCGGGCGCTGGGGCCAACGTCCTGACTTTC. The chain combines TRBV5-6 with TRBJ2-6, with D perhaps matching TRBD1 (6 bases). V lost 4 bases and J lost 2, with 19 bases in between. This CDR3 spans 18 amino acids. Germline assignment: CDR1 SGHDT and CDR2 YYEEEE.

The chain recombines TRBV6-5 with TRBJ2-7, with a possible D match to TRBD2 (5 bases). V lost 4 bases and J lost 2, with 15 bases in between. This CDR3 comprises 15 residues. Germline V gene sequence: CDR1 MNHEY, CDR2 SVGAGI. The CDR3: CASSLASGGTYEQYF. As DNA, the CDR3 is TGTGCCAGCAGTTTGGCCAGCGGAGGTACCTACGAGCAGTACTTC.

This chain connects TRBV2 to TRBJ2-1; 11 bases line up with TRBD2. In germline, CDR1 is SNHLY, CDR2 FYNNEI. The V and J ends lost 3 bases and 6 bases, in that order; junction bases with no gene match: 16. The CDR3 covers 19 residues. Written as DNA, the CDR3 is TGTGCCAGCAGTGATCCCCTAGCGGGAGGATTGGAATCCGGCAATGAGCAGTTCTTC. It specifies CASSDPLAGGLESGNEQFF.

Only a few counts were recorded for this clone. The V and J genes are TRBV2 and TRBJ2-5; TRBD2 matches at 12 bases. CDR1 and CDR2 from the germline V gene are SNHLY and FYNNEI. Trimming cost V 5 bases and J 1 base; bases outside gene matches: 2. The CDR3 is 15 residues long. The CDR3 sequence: CASSPLAGGQETQYF. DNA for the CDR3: TGTGCCAGCAGTCCACTAGCGGGAGGCCAAGAGACCCAGTACTTC.

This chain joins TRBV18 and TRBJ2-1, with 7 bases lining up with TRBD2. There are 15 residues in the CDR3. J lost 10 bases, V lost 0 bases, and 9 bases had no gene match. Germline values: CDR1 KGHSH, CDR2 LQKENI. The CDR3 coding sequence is TGTGCCAGCTCACCACCGTCTAGCGGCCGACGGGAGCAGTTCTTC. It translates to CASSPPSSGRREQFF. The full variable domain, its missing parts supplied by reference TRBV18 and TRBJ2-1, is NAGVMQNPRHLVRRRGQEARLRCSPMKGHSHVYWYRQLPEEGLKFMVYLQKENIIDESGMPKERFSAEFPKEGPSILRIQQVVRGDSAAYFCASSPPSSGRREQFFGPGTRLTVL.

DNA for the CDR3: TGTGCCAGCAGCGTAAGGGGTTCTCCTCCGAGCGAGCAGTACTTC. Translated, it gives CASSVRGSPPSEQYF. The chain links TRBV9 to TRBJ2-7, with D perhaps matching TRBD1 (5 bases). The CDR3 totals 15 residues. Trimming removed 1 base from V and 6 bases from J, with 17 bases in between. Germline lookup yields CDR1 SGDLS and CDR2 YYNGEE. Together with reference TRBV9 and TRBJ2-7, the CDR3 gives the full variable domain: DSGVTQTPKHLITATGQRVTLRCSPRSGDLSVYWYQQSLDQGLQFLIQYYNGEERAKGNILERFSAQQFPDLHSELNLSSLELGDSALYFCASSVRGSPPSEQYFGPGTRLTVT.

In nucleotides, the CDR3 is TGTGCCAGTAGTACCTACAGGGTGACAGTGAACACTGAAGCTTTCTTT. Its protein is CASSTYRVTVNTEAFF. The chain uses TRBV19 and TRBJ1-1, with D possibly matching TRBD1 (6 bases). The CDR3 contains 16 residues. The V end lost 4 bases, the J end lost 0 bases, and 15 bases lay between the germline ends. Germline-derived CDR1 and CDR2 are LNHDA and SQIVND (reference sequence).

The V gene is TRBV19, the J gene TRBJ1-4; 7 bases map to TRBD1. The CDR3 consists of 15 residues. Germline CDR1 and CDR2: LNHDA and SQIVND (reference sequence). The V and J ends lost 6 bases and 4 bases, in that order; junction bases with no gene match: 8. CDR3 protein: CASSLTGTVNEKLFF. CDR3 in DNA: TGTGCCAGTAGCCTTACCGGGACAGTTAATGAAAAACTGTTTTTT.

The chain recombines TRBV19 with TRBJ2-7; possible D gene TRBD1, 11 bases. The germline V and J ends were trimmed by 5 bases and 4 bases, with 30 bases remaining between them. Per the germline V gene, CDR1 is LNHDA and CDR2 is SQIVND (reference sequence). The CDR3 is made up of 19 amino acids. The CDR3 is CASSVKGQGASSGSYEQYF. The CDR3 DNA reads TGTGCCAGTAGTGTCAAAGGACAGGGGGCGTCTAGCGGGAGTTACGAGCAGTACTTC.

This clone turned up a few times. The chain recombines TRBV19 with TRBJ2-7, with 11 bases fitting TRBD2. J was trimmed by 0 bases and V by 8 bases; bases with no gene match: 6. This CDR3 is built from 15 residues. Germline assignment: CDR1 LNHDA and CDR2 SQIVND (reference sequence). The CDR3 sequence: CASRGLAANSYEQYF. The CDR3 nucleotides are TGTGCCAGTCGGGGACTAGCGGCGAACTCCTACGAGCAGTACTTC. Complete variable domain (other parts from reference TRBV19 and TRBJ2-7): DGGITQSPKYLFRKEGQNVTLSCEQNLNHDAMYWYRQDPGQGLRLIYYSQIVNDFQKGDIAEGYSVSREKKESFPLTVTSAQKNPTAFYLCASRGLAANSYEQYFGPGTRLTVT.

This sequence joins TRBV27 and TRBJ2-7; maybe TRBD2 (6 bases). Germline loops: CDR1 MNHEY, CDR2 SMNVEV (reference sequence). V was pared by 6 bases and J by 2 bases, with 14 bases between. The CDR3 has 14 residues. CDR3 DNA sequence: TGTGCCAGCAGCACACGGGACTTCGCCTACGAGCAGTACTTC. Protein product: CASSTRDFAYEQYF.

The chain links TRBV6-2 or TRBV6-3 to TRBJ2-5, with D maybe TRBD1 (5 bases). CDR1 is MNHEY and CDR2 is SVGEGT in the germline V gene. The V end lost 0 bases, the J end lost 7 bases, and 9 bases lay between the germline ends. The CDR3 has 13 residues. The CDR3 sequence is CASSYSRDGTQYF. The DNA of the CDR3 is TGTGCCAGCAGTTACTCCAGGGATGGGACCCAGTACTTC.

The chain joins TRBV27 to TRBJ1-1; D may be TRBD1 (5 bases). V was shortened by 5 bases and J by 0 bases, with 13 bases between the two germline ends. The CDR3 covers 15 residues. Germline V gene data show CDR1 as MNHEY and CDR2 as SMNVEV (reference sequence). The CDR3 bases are TGTGCCAGCAGTCGATTGACAGCCGTGAACACTGAAGCTTTCTTT. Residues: CASSRLTAVNTEAFF.

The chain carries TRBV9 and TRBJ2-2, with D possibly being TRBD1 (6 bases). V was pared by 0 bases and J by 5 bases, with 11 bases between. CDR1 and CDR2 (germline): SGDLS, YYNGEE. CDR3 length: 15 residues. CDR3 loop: CASSVEQGGTGELFF. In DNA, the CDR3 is TGTGCCAGCAGCGTAGAACAGGGTGGAACCGGGGAGCTGTTTTTT.

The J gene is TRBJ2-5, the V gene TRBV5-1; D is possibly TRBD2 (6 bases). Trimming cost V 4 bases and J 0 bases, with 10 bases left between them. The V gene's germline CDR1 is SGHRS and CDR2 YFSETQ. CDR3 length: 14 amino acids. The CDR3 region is CASSPGLNQETQYF. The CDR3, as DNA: TGCGCCAGCAGCCCGGGACTCAACCAAGAGACCCAGTACTTC.

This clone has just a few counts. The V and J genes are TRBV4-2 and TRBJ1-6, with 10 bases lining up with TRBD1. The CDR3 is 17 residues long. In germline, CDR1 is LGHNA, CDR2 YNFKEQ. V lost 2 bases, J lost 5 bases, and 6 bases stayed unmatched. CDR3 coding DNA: TGTGCCAGCAGCCAAACCGACAGGGGGCAGGATAATTCACCCCTCCACTTT. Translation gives CASSQTDRGQDNSPLHF.

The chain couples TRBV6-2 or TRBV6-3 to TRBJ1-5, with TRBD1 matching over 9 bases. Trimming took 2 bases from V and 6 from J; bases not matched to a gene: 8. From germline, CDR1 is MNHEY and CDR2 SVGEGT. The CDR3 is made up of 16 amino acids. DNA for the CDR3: TGTGCCAGCAGTTACGGCCGGGACAGGGTACTTCAGCCCCAGCATTTT. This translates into CASSYGRDRVLQPQHF.

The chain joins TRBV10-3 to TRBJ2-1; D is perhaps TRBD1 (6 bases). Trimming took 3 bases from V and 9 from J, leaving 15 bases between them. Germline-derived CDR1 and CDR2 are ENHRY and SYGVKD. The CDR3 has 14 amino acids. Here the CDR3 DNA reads TGTGCCATCAGTGACAGGGGTGACGTCAGTGAGCAGTTCTTC. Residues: CAISDRGDVSEQFF.

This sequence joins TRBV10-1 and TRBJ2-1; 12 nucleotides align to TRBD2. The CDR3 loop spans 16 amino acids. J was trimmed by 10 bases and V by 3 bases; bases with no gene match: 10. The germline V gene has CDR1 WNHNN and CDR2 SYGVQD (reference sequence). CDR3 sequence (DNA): TGCGCCAGCAGTGACCCGACTAGCGGGAGCCCTAGCGAGCAGTTCTTC. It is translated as CASSDPTSGSPSEQFF.

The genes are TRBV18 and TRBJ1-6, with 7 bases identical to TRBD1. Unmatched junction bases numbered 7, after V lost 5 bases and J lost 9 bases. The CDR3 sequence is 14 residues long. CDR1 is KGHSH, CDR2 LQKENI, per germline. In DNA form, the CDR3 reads TGTGCCAGCTCATCAACTCGACAGGGTTCACCCCTCCACTTT. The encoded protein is CASSSTRQGSPLHF.

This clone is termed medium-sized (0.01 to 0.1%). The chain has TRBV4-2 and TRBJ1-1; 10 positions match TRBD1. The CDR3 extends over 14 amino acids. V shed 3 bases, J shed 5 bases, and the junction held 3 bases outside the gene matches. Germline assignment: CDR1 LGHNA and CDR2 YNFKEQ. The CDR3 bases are TGTGCCAGCAGCCAGACAGGGGGCAGGACTGAAGCTTTCTTT. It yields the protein CASSQTGGRTEAFF.

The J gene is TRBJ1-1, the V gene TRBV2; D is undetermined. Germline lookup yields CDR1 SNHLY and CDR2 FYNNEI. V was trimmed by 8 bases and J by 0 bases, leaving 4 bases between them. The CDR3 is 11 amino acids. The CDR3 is CASAMNTEAFF. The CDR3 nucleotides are TGTGCCAGCGCTATGAACACTGAAGCTTTCTTT.

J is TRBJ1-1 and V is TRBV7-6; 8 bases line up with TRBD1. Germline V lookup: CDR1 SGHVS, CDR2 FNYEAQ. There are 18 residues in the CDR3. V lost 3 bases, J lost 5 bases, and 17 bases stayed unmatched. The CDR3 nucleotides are TGTGCCAGCAGCTTCTCCACGCACAGGGGGAACGGGATGACTGAAGCTTTCTTT. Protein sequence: CASSFSTHRGNGMTEAFF. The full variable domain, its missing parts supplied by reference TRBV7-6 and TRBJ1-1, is GAGVSQSPRYKVTKRGQDVALRCDPISGHVSLYWYRQALGQGPEFLTYFNYEAQQDKSGLPNDRFSAERPEGSISTLTIQRTEQRDSAMYRCASSFSTHRGNGMTEAFFGQGTRLTVV.